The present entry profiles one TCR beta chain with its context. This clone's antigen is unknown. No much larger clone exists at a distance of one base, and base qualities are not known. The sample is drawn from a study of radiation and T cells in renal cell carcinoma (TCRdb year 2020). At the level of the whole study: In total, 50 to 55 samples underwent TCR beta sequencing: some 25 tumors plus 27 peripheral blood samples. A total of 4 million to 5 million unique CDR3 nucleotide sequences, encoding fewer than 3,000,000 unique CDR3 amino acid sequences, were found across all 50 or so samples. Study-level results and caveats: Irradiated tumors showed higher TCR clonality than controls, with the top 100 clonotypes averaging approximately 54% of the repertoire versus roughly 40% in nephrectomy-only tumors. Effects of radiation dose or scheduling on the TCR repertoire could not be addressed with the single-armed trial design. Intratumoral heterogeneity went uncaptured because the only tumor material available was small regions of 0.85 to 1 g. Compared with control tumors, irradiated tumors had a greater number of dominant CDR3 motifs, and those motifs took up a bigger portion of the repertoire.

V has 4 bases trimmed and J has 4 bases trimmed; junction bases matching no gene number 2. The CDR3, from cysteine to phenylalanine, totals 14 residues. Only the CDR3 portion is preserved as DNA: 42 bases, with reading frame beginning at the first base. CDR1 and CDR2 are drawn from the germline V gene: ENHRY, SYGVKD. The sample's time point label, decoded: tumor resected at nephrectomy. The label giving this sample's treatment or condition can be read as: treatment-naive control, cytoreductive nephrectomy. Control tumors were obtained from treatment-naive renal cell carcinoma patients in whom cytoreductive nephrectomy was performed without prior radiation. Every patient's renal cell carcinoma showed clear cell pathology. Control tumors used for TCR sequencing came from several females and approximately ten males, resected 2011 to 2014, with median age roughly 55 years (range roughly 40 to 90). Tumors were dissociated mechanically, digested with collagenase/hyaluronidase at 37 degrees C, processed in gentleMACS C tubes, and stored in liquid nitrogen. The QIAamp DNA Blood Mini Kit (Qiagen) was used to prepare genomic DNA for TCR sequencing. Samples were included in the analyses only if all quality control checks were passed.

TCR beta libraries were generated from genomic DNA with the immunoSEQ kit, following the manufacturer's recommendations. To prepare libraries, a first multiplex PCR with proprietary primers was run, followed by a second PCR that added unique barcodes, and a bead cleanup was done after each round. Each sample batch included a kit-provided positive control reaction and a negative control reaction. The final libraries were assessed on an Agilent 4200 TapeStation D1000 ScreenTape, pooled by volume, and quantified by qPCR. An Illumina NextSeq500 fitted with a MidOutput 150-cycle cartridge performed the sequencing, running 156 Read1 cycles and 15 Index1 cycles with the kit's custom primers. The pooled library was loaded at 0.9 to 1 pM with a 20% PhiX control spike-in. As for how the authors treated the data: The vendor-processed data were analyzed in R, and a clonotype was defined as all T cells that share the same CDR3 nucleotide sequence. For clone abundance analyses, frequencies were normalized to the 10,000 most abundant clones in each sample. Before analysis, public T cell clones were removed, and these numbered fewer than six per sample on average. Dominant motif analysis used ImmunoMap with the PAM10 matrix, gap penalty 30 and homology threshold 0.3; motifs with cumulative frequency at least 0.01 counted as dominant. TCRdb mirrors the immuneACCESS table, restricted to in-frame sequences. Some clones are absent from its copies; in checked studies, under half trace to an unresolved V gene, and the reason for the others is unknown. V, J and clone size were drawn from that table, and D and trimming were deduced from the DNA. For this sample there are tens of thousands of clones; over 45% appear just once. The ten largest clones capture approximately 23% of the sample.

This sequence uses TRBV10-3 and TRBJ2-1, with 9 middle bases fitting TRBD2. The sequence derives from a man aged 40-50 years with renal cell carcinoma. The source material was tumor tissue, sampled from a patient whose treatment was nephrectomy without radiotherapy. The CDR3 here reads CAISGLAGYNEQFF. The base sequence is TGTGCCATCAGTGGGCTAGCGGGGTACAATGAGCAGTTCTTC.